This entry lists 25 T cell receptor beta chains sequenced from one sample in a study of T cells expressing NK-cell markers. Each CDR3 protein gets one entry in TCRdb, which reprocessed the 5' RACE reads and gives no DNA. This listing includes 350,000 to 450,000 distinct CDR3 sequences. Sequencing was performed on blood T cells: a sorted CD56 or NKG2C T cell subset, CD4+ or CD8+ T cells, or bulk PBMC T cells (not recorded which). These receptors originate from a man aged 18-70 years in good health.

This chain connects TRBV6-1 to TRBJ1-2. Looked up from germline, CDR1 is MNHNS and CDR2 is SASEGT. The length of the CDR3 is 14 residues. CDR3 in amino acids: CASSARRRNYGYTF.

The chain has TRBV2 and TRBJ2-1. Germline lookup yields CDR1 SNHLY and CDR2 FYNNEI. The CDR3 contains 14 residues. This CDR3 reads CASSETSASNEQFF.

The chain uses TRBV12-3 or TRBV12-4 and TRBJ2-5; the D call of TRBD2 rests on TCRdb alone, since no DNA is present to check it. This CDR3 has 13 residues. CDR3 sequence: CATTSGGQETQYF.

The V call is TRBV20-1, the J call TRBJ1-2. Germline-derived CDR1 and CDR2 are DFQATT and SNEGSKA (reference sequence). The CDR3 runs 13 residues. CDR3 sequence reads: CSARKGDGYGYTF.

CDR3: CASSLVPTRTAFSYEQYF. The V gene is TRBV7-8, the J gene TRBJ2-7. Looked up from germline, CDR1 is SGHVS and CDR2 is FQNEAQ. CDR3 length: 18 residues.

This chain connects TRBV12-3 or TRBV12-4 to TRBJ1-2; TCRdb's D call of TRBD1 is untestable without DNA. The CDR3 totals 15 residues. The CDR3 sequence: CASSPGTGGNYGYTF.

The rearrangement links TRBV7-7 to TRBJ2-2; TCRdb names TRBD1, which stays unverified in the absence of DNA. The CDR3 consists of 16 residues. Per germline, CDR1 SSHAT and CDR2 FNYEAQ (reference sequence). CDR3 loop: CASSPKASRGSGELFF.

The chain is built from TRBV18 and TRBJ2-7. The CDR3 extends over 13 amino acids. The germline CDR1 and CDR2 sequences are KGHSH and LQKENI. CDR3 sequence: CASSQDRTNEQYF.

The chain's CDR3 is CASSKAVRTGALYEQYF. The rearrangement links TRBV21-1 to TRBJ2-7; TCRdb names TRBD1, which stays unverified in the absence of DNA. TRBV21-1 is given as a pseudogene. The CDR3 is 17 residues long.

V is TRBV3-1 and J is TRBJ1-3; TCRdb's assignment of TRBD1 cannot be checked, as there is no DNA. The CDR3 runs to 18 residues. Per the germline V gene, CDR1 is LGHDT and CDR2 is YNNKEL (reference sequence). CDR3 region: CASSVGQGSRNSGNTIYF.

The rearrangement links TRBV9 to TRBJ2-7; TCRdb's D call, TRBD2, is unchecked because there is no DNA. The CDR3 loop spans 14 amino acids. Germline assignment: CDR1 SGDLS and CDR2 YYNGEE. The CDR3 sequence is CASSVRDRSYEQYF.

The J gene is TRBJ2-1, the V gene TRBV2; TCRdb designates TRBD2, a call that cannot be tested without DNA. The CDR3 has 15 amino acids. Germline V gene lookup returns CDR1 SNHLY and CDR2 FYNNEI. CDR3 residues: CASSHPSGVNNEQFF.

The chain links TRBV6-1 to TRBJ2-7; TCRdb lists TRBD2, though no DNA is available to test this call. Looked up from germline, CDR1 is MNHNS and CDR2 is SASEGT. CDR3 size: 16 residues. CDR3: CASSKNRGGASYEQYF.

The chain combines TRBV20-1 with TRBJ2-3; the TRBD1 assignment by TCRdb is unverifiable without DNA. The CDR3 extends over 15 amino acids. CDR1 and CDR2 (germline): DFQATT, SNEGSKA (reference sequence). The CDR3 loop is CSAHATGASTDTQYF.

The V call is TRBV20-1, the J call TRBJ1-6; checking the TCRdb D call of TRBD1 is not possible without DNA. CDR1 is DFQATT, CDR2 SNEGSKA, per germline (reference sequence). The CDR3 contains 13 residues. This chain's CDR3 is CSASPQRNSPLHF.

The CDR3: CSVEGRGGSEQFF. The chain uses TRBV29-1 and TRBJ2-1; TCRdb selects TRBD2, and the lack of DNA leaves this call unchecked. Germline assignment: CDR1 SQVTM and CDR2 ANQGSEA. CDR3 size: 13 residues.

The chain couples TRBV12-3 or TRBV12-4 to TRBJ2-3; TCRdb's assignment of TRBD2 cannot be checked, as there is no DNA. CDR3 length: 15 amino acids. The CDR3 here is CASRRRAVGTDTQYF.

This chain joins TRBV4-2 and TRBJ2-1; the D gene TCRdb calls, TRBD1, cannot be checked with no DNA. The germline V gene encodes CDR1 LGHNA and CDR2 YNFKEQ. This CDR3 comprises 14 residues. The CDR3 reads CASSQRTGDNEQFF.

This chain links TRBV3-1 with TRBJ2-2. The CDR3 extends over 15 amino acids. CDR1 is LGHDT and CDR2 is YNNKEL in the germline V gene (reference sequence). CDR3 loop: CASSQRFGATGELFF.

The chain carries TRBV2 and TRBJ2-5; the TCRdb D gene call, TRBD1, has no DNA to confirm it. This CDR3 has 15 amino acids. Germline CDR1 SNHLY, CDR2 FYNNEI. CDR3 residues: CASSVDGQVKETQYF.

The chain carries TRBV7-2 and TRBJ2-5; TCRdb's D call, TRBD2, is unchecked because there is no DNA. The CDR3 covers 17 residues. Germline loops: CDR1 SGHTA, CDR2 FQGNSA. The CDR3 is CASSGRGLRGGQETQYF.

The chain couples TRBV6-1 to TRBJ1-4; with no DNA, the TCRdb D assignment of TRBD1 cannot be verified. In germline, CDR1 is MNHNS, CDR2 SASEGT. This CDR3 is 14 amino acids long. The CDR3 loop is CASSERGIYEKLFF.

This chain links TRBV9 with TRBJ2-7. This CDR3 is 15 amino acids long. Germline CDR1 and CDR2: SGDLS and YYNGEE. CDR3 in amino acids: CASSVAATQTYEQYF. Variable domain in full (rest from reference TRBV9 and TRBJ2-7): DSGVTQTPKHLITATGQRVTLRCSPRSGDLSVYWYQQSLDQGLQFLIQYYNGEERAKGNILERFSAQQFPDLHSELNLSSLELGDSALYFCASSVAATQTYEQYFGPGTRLTVT.

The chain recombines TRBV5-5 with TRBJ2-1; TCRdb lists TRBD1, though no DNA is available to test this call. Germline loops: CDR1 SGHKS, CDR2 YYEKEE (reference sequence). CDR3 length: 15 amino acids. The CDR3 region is CASSNRDRTYNEQFF.

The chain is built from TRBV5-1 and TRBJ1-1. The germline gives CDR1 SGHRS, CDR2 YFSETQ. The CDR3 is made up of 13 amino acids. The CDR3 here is CASSTNLRTEAFF.